This T cell receptor beta chain was profiled in a study of OX40 agonist ivuxolimab in advanced cancers. On this clone itself: Antigen specificity is unknown.

Assay used: immunoSEQ multiplex PCR; TCRdb lists only in-frame clones, some missing. The sample shows some 77,000 clones, 85% of them seen only once. This CDR3 contains 14 residues. V dropped 5 bases and J dropped 4 bases, with 11 bases sitting between them. Germline CDR1 reads SGHNT; CDR2 reads YENEEA. The sampling schedule covered blood at baseline, cycle 4 day 1, and cycle 7 day 1. Study conclusions and caveats: CD4+ and CD8+ blood T cells expanded clonally by week 6 at 0.1 to 3.0 mg/kg.

The sequences come from CD4+ or CD8+ T cells sorted from blood, collected in a trial of the OX40 agonist ivuxolimab. This TCR was sampled from an adult with an advanced solid tumor such as melanoma, head and neck, liver or kidney cancer. The J gene is TRBJ2-2, the V gene TRBV11-3, with D possibly matching TRBD2 (6 bases). This CDR3 reads CASSLEGLTGELFF. For the CDR3, the DNA is TGTGCCAGCAGCCTGGAGGGGCTCACCGGGGAGCTGTTTTTT.